This T cell receptor beta chain was retrieved from a study of vaccination effects on CD4 cells after COVID-19. Overall study results and limits: The authors studied few convalescent patients and collected no early post-infection timepoints.

Turning to this clone: What it binds is unknown.

ViraFEST used viral peptide pools to expand antigen-specific CD4+ T cells before sequencing. CD4+ T cell isolation took place after more than eight days of culture. Nucleocapsid antibodies stayed negative before and after vaccination, showing no earlier SARS-CoV-2 infection. A half-medium replacement with IL-2 medium was carried out on days 3 and 7. From germline, CDR1 is LNHDA and CDR2 SQIVND (reference sequence). Trimming cost V 5 bases and J 4 bases; bases outside gene matches: 9. There are 15 residues in the CDR3. Data came from immunoSEQ multiplex PCR; TCRdb stores just in-frame clones and leaves some out. The data show 35,000 to 45,000 clones, under 70% seen once.

Specimen: CD4+ T cells from PBMCs cultured with HCoV-OC43 spike peptides, collected before COVID-19 vaccination. The subset denotes: HCoV-OC43 spike overlapping peptide pool stimulation. The TCR comes from a human donor who received a COVID-19 vaccine. V usage is TRBV19 and J usage is TRBJ1-2, with 8 bases that match TRBD1. CDR3 sequence: CASSEQGQGAYGYTF. CDR3 bases: TGTGCCAGTAGTGAACAAGGACAGGGAGCCTATGGCTACACCTTC.